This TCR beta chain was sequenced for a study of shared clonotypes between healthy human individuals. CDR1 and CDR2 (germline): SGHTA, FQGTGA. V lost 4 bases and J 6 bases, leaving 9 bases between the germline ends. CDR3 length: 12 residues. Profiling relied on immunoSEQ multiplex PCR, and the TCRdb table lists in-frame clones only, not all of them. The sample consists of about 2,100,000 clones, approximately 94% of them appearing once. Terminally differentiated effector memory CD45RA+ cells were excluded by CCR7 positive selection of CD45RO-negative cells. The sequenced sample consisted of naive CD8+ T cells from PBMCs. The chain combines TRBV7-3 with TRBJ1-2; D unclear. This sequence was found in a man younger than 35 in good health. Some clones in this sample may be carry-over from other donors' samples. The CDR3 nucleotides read TGTGCCAGCAGCTCACCCCCTAATGGCTACACCTTC. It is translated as CASSSPPNGYTF.